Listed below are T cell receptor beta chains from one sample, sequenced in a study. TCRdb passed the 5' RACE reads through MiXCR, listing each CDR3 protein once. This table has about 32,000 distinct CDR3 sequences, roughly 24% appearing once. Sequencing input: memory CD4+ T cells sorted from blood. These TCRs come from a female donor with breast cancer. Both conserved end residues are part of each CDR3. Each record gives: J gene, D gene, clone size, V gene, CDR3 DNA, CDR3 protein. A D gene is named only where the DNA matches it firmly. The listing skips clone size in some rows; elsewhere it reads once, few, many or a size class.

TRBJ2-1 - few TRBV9 TGTGCCAGCAGCCCGACAGGAGCGATCGCTAATGAGCAGTTCTTC CASSPTGAIANEQFF
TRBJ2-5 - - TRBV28 TGTGCCACCCACCGATGGGAGACCCAGTACTTC CATHRWETQYF
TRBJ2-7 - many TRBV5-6 TGTGCCAGCAGGGGGGACATCACGGTCGAGCAGTACTTC CASRGDITVEQYF
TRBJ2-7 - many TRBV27 TGTGCCAGCAGCCAGTGGGGGCAAAACGAGCAGTACTTC CASSQWGQNEQYF
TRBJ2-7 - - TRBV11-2 TGTGCCAGCAGCTTAGACACGAGCAACGAGCAGTACTTC CASSLDTSNEQYF
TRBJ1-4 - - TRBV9 TGTGCCAGCACCCCCGGCGCAACTAATGAAAAACTGTTTTTT CASTPGATNEKLFF
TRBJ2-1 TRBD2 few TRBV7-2 TGTGCCAGCAGCCTACTAGCGGACAATGAGCAGTTCTTC CASSLLADNEQFF
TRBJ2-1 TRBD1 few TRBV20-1 TGCAGTGCTAGTGAGGACAGGTACAATGAGCAGTTCTTC CSASEDRYNEQFF
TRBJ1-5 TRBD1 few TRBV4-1 TGCGCCAGCAGCCAGGATGGGACAGGGGGTATTGTTCAGCCCCAGCATTTT CASSQDGTGGIVQPQHF
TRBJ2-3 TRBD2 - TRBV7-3 TGTGCCAGCAGCTTAGAGGCTAGCGGGACCCCCGGAGATACGCAGTATTTT CASSLEASGTPGDTQYF
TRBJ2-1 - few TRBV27 TGTGCCAGCAGTTGGAATAGCGACCTGTACAATGAGCAGTTCTTC CASSWNSDLYNEQFF
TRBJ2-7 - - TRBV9 TGTGCCAGCAGCGACCCCGGGGCAGGGTACCCCGGATCCTACGAGCAGTACTTC CASSDPGAGYPGSYEQYF
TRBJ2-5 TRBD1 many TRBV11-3 TGTGCCAGCAGCTTAAGGGACAGGGTACAAGAGACCCAGTACTTC CASSLRDRVQETQYF
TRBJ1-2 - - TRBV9 TGTGCCACCACGGCGGGGGCAGAGAACTATGGCTACACCTTC CATTAGAENYGYTF
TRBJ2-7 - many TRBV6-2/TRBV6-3 TGTGCCAGCAGCCCCATCGGGGGTTACGAGCAGTACTTC CASSPIGGYEQYF
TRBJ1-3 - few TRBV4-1 TGCGCCAGCAGCCAAGATCTCGGAGCGATTTCTGGAAACACCATATATTTT CASSQDLGAISGNTIYF
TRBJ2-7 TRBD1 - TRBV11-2 TGTGCCAGCAGCCGAACAGGGGAGCATTGCTTC CASSRTGEHCF
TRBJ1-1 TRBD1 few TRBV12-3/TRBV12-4 TGTGCCAGCAGACAGGGGGCGTTTCTCGAAGCTTTCTTT CASRQGAFLEAFF
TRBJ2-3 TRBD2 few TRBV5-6 TGTGCCAGCAGCTTGGTTAGCGGGGGGCTGTTTACGCAGTATTTT CASSLVSGGLFTQYF
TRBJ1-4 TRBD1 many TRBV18 TGTGCCAGCTCCCCAGGACAGGGGGGAGAAAAACTGTTTTTT CASSPGQGGEKLFF
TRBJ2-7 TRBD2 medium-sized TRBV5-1 TGCGCCAGCAGCTGGACTAGCGGGAGCTCCTACGAGCAGTACTTC CASSWTSGSSYEQYF
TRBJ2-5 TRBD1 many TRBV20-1 TGCAGTGCTAGCGACAGGGGGCCCCAAGAGACCCAGTACTTC CSASDRGPQETQYF
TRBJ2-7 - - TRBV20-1 TGCAGTGCTAGAAACCGACTAGATCACGTCTACGAGCAGTACTTC CSARNRLDHVYEQYF
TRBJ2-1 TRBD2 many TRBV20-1 TGCAGTGCTGACCCTCTAGCGGGAGTAAATGAGCAGTTCTTC CSADPLAGVNEQFF
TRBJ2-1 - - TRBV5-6 TGTGCCAGCAGCTCAGAAGACAGCTACAATGAGCAGTTCTTC CASSSEDSYNEQFF
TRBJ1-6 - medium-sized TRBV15 TGTGCCACCAGCCCTGACAGGTTTGCGACTTCTACAGGTTCACCCCTCCACTTT CATSPDRFATSTGSPLHF
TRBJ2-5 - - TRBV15 TGTGCCACCAGCCCAACTGCAGGAGACCAAGAGACCCAGTGCTTC CATSPTAGDQETQCF
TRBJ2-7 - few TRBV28 TGTGCCAGCAGTTTCAACGGACAGCACTACGAGCAGTACTTC CASSFNGQHYEQYF
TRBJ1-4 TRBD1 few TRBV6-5 TGTGCCAGCAGTTATTTTCCCGGGACAGAAGAAAAACTGTTTTTT CASSYFPGTEEKLFF
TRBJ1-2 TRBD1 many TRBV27 TGTGCCAGCACCGGACAGGGGACGCAGGATGGCTACACCTTC CASTGQGTQDGYTF
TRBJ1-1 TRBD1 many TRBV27 TGTGCCAGCAGAGCGGGACAGCGGTTCACTGAAGCTTTCTTT CASRAGQRFTEAFF
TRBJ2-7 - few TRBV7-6 TGTGCCAGCAGCTTAGGGGCGGACTCCTACGAGCAGTACTTC CASSLGADSYEQYF
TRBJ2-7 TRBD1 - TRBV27 TGTGCCAGCAGCCCAGGGGGCAGGTACGAGCAGTACTTC CASSPGGRYEQYF
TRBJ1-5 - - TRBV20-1 TGCAGTGCAGTGGACGATGCGGATCAGCCCCAGCATTTT CSAVDDADQPQHF
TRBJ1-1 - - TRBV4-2 TGTGCCAGCAGCCAAGACCTGACAGAGGTAGCTTTCTTT CASSQDLTEVAFF
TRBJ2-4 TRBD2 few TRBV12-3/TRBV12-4 TGTGCCAGCAGTCCCTCTGGTGCGGGGGTAAACATTCAGTACTTC CASSPSGAGVNIQYF
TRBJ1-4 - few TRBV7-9 TGTGCCAGCAGCTCTAGGGGGGAAACTAATGAAAAACTGTTTTTT CASSSRGETNEKLFF
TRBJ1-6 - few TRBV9 TGTGCCAGCAGCGGGGACACAGGGTACTCACCCCTCCACTTT CASSGDTGYSPLHF
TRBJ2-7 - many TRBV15 TGTGCCACCAGCAGAGAGGCAGGGACATACTCCTACGAGCAGTACTTC CATSREAGTYSYEQYF
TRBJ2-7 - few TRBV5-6 TGTGCCAGCAGCCCCCGTCACGGCGAGCAGTACTTC CASSPRHGEQYF
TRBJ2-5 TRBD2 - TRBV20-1 TGCAGTGCTAGAGTCGGACTAGGGAAAGAGACCCAGTACTTC CSARVGLGKETQYF
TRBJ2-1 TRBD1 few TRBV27 TGTGCCAGCAGTTTACTGGGCGGGACAGGGGTCGATGAGCAGTTCTTC CASSLLGGTGVDEQFF
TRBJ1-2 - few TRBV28 TGTGCCAGCGCTACCCCAGGCCTTAACTATGGCTACACCTTC CASATPGLNYGYTF
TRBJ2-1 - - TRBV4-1 TGCGCCAGCAGCCTACACCGGGACACCTACAATGAGCAGTTCTTC CASSLHRDTYNEQFF
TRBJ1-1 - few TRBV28 TGTGCCAGCGCGAACACTGAAGCTTTCTTT CASANTEAFF
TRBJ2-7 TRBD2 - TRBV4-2 TGTGCCAGCAGCCAACGGAGCGGGGGTTCCTACGAGCAGTACTTC CASSQRSGGSYEQYF
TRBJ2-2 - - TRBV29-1 TGCAGCGTTGAAGCCGGGGAGCTGTTTTTT CSVEAGELFF
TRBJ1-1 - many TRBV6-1 TGTGCCAGCCCGGGGTCTGAAGCTTTCTTT CASPGSEAFF
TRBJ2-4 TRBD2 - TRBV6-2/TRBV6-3 TGTGCCAGCCTTAGCGGGAAGGCCAAAAACATTCAGTACTTC CASLSGKAKNIQYF